This T cell receptor (beta chain) derives from a study of early T cells in non-severe SARS-CoV-2 infection. Study overall: Bulk RNA isolated from unsorted whole blood underwent sequencing; chains were not paired.

This clonotype was detected ten times or more. TCRdb fed the 5' RACE reads into MiXCR, producing one record per CDR3 protein. Of tens of thousands of distinct CDR3 sequences detected, almost 5.5% appear once; the ten largest clones hold under 7%. The sample consisted of whole blood, taken at baseline. This sequence was found in an adult who was a healthcare worker with PCR-confirmed SARS-CoV-2 infection or an uninfected control (not recorded which).

The CDR3 DNA reads as TGTGCCAGCAGTTCCTTCAGTTTAGCGGGAGCCCACAATGAGCAGTTCTTC. Protein product: CASSSFSLAGAHNEQFF. V and J are TRBV6-5 and TRBJ2-1; 9 nucleotides match TRBD2. V was clipped by 4 bases and J by 5 bases; unmatched bases: 12. The CDR3 is 17 residues long. The germline gives CDR1 MNHEY, CDR2 SVGAGI.